Described below is a single TCR beta chain sequence and its context. Profiling relied on immunoSEQ multiplex PCR, and the TCRdb table lists in-frame clones only, not all of them. Of around 400,000 clones listed, about 89% are singletons. The record originates from a study of blood T cell repertoires in COVID-19. CDR1 and CDR2 from the germline V gene are LGHNA and YNFKEQ. CDR3 length: 15 residues. Trimming cost V 2 bases and J 2 bases, with 11 bases left between them. The chain has TRBV4-2 and TRBJ2-3; no clear D gene. Sequencing used peripheral blood. The clonotype comes from a middle-aged man with acute or convalescent COVID-19. The CDR3 loop is CASSQRVYDTDTQYF. DNA of the CDR3: TGTGCCAGCAGCCAACGGGTATACGACACAGATACGCAGTATTTT.